The 27 T cell receptor beta chains in this list originate from one sample, sequenced in a study of cytomegalovirus exposure and HLA in healthy donors. Produced via immunoSEQ multiplex PCR; TCRdb's table is partial and in-frame only. The sample consists of 70,000 or so clones, roughly 94% of them appearing once. Sequencing used PBMCs. The receptors were sampled from a young woman in good health and CMV-seropositive.

The V gene is TRBV5-1, the J gene TRBJ2-5; weak D call: TRBD2 (6 bases). The V end was cut by 4 bases, the J end by 2 bases, with 12 bases between. The germline CDR1 and CDR2 sequences are SGHRS and YFSETQ. The CDR3 totals 14 residues. DNA of the CDR3: TGCGCCAGCAGCCCACGGGACTTTCAAGAGACCCAGTACTTC. It translates to CASSPRDFQETQYF. Supplemented by reference TRBV5-1 and TRBJ2-5, the full variable domain reads KAGVTQTPRYLIKTRGQQVTLSCSPISGHRSVSWYQQTPGQGLQFLFEYFSETQRNKGNFPGRFSGRQFSNSRSEMNVSTLELGDSALYLCASSPRDFQETQYFGPGTRLLVL.

The chain links TRBV6-6 to TRBJ2-7; 11 bases fit TRBD2. This CDR3 comprises 14 residues. The germline CDR1 and CDR2 sequences are MNHNY and SVGAGI (reference sequence). With 6 bases clipped from V and 2 bases from J, the junction kept 3 bases outside the gene matches. The CDR3 region has the DNA TGTGCCAGCAGGACTAGCGGGGATACCTACGAGCAGTACTTC. Amino acid sequence: CASRTSGDTYEQYF.

The V and J genes are TRBV4-1 and TRBJ1-2; D is possibly TRBD1 (5 bases). Germline values: CDR1 MGHRA, CDR2 YSYEKL. The CDR3 extends over 15 amino acids. V lost 0 bases and J 1 base, leaving 9 bases between the germline ends. DNA for the CDR3: TGCGCCAGCAGCCAAGAGACAGTGAGTAACTATGGCTACACCTTC. Protein product: CASSQETVSNYGYTF.

V and J are TRBV6-1 and TRBJ1-2; TRBD1 matches at 8 bases. CDR1 is MNHNS, CDR2 SASEGT, per germline. The CDR3 contains 13 residues. Losses at the gene ends were 4 bases for V and 6 bases for J; bases not matched to a gene: 4. This chain's CDR3 is CASSASRGHGYTF. In DNA form, the CDR3 reads TGTGCCAGCAGTGCGAGCAGGGGGCATGGCTACACCTTC.

The chain is built from TRBV5-1 and TRBJ2-1; 13 bases map to TRBD2. Germline V gives CDR1 SGHRS, CDR2 YFSETQ. The CDR3 spans 15 residues. Trimming cost V 4 bases and J 6 bases; bases outside gene matches: 4. CDR3 sequence (DNA): TGCGCCAGCAGCCCCCGACTAGCGGGGGGCAATGAGCAGTTCTTC. Protein product: CASSPRLAGGNEQFF.

The rearrangement links TRBV6-1 to TRBJ2-2, with 9 bases that match TRBD2. Germline values: CDR1 MNHNS, CDR2 SASEGT. The CDR3 has 15 amino acids. V lost 10 bases and J lost 0; bases outside the gene matches: 6. The CDR3 bases are TGTGCCACCAGAGCTAGCGGGGCGAACACCGGGGAGCTGTTTTTT. It specifies CATRASGANTGELFF.

CDR3 coding DNA: TGTGCCAGCAGTGACCCTTCCCAGGGAGGGGGTCAGCCCCAGCATTTT. Encoded protein: CASSDPSQGGGQPQHF. The chain has TRBV2 and TRBJ1-5, with a tentative D call TRBD1 (6 bases). Trimming cost V 3 bases and J 6 bases, with 18 bases left between them. The CDR3 contains 16 residues. The V gene's germline CDR1 is SNHLY and CDR2 FYNNEI.

The chain uses TRBV5-1 and TRBJ2-2; 7 bases align to TRBD1. V was clipped by 4 bases and J by 4 bases; unmatched bases: 4. The germline V gene has CDR1 SGHRS and CDR2 YFSETQ. This CDR3 region has 14 residues. As DNA, the CDR3 is TGCGCCAGCAGCCGTACAGGGGCCACCGGGGAGCTGTTTTTT. Its translation is CASSRTGATGELFF.

V and J are TRBV9 and TRBJ2-3, with a weak D call TRBD2 (7 bases). V dropped 1 base and J dropped 2 bases, with 17 bases sitting between them. The CDR3 length is 17 residues. Per germline, CDR1 SGDLS and CDR2 YYNGEE. The CDR3 coding sequence is TGTGCCAGCAGCGTATCGGGTGGGGGGGCGCTCACAGATACGCAGTATTTT. It yields the protein CASSVSGGGALTDTQYF.

This chain uses TRBV9 with TRBJ2-1; 8 bases agree with TRBD2. The CDR3 runs to 14 residues. The ends lost 3 bases at V and 8 bases at J; junction bases unmatched: 7. Germline CDR1 is SGDLS and CDR2 is YYNGEE. CDR3 sequence (DNA): TGTGCCAGCAGCGGCCGGGGGGGCTGGGATGAGCAGTTCTTC. As protein: CASSGRGGWDEQFF.

J is TRBJ2-5 and V is TRBV5-1; possibly TRBD1 for D (6 bases). Germline V gives CDR1 SGHRS, CDR2 YFSETQ. The germline V and J ends were trimmed by 0 bases and 3 bases, with 12 bases remaining between them. The CDR3 totals 15 residues. The CDR3 nucleotides read TGCGCCAGCAGCTTGGTGGCAGGGGTAGAAGAGACCCAGTACTTC. Its translation: CASSLVAGVEETQYF.

In this sample, this clone turned up once. Other DNA sequences of this sample code for an identical CDR3. The V gene is TRBV2, the J gene TRBJ1-2; 9 bases fit TRBD1. V lost 6 bases to trimming and J lost 3 bases; unmatched junction nucleotides: 5. This CDR3 region has 14 residues. CDR1 and CDR2 (germline): SNHLY, FYNNEI. The CDR3 DNA reads TGTGCCAGCAGCTTAGGACAGGGGTACTATGGCTACACCTTC. This encodes CASSLGQGYYGYTF.

Here the CDR3 reads CASSLIDRGQQTYTF. CDR3 nucleotide sequence: TGTGCCAGCAGCCTAATAGACAGGGGACAGCAGACCTACACCTTC. The rearrangement joins TRBV5-6 to TRBJ1-2, with 8 positions matching TRBD1. There are 15 residues in the CDR3. V lost 4 bases and J lost 10; bases outside the gene matches: 15. The germline CDR1 and CDR2 sequences are SGHDT and YYEEEE.

V usage is TRBV4-3 and J usage is TRBJ2-5, with 8 bases aligning to TRBD2. Germline V CDR1 and CDR2: LGHNA, YSLEER. The CDR3 is 16 amino acids. The V segment lost 1 base and the J segment 1 base; nucleotides outside the gene matches: 5. The DNA for the CDR3 is TGCGCCAGCAGCCAAGGACGGGGGGGGATCCAAGAGACCCAGTACTTC. Translated, it gives CASSQGRGGIQETQYF.

J is TRBJ1-1 and V is TRBV7-3; no clear D gene. This CDR3 has 13 residues. Germline V lookup: CDR1 SGHTA, CDR2 FQGTGA. V lost 0 bases to trimming and J lost 2 bases, with 4 bases between them. The CDR3 coding sequence is TGTGCCAGCAGCTTAACCGGTAACACTGAAGCTTTCTTT. Residues: CASSLTGNTEAFF.

A remark on this clone: One end of the junction fails to match germline, which may point to a read error. The gene calls are TRBV4-2 and TRBJ2-1; possible D gene TRBD2, 5 bases. This CDR3 has 13 amino acids. The germline gives CDR1 LGHNA, CDR2 YNFKEQ. This chain's CDR3 is CANSQDSLNEQFF. The CDR3 DNA reads TGTGCCAACAGCCAGGACTCCCTCAATGAGCAGTTCTTC.

The chain couples TRBV2 to TRBJ1-1, with D possibly matching TRBD1 (6 bases). CDR3 length: 13 residues. CDR1 is SNHLY and CDR2 is FYNNEI in the germline V gene. Deletions cut 3 bases from V and 1 base from J, with 6 bases between. CDR3 nucleotide sequence: TGTGCCAGCAGTGAGGGGGCGAACACTGAAGCTTTCTTT. Its translation: CASSEGANTEAFF. Together with reference TRBV2 and TRBJ1-1, the CDR3 gives the full variable domain: EPEVTQTPSHQVTQMGQEVILRCVPISNHLYFYWYRQILGQKVEFLVSFYNNEISEKSEIFDDQFSVERPDGSNFTLKIRSTKLEDSAMYFCASSEGANTEAFFGQGTRLTVV.

This sequence joins TRBV6-5 and TRBJ2-7; D might be TRBD1 (5 bases). The CDR3 extends over 14 amino acids. V lost 6 bases and J 0 bases, leaving 12 bases between the germline ends. The V gene's germline CDR1 is MNHEY and CDR2 SVGAGI. The CDR3 DNA follows: TGTGCCAGCAGGTCTTTAGGGGTCTCCTACGAGCAGTACTTC. The encoded protein is CASRSLGVSYEQYF.

This chain links TRBV30 with TRBJ2-3; tentatively, D is TRBD2 (6 bases). The CDR3 contains 14 residues. Germline lookup yields CDR1 GTSNPN and CDR2 SVGIG (reference sequence). V gave up 2 bases and J gave up 4 bases, with 13 bases separating them. CDR3 residues: CAWSTAGSADTQYF. Written as DNA, the CDR3 is TGTGCCTGGAGTACAGCGGGTTCGGCAGATACGCAGTATTTT.

The chain joins TRBV7-3 to TRBJ1-2; D may be TRBD1 (6 bases). The CDR3 spans 16 residues. V lost 2 bases to trimming and J lost 3 bases, with 16 bases between them. Germline CDR1 is SGHTA and CDR2 is FQGTGA. The CDR3 coding sequence is TGTGCCAGCAGCTTATCTACGGTCAAGGGGGACTATGGCTACACCTTC. Translating it yields CASSLSTVKGDYGYTF.

The V and J genes are TRBV30 and TRBJ1-1, with 8 nucleotides matching TRBD1. CDR3 size: 13 residues. Germline loops: CDR1 GTSNPN, CDR2 SVGIG (reference sequence). The J segment lost 4 bases and the V segment lost 1 base, leaving 2 bases of the junction unmatched. CDR3 sequence reads: CAWSDRGGTEAFF. The DNA for the CDR3 is TGTGCCTGGAGTGACAGGGGGGGCACTGAAGCTTTCTTT. Based on the CDR3 plus reference TRBV30 and TRBJ1-1, the full variable domain is SQTIHQWPATLVQPVGSPLSLECTVEGTSNPNLYWYRQAAGRGLQLLFYSVGIGQISSEVPQNLSASRPQDRQFILSSKKLLLSDSGFYLCAWSDRGGTEAFFGQGTRLTVV.

This sequence joins TRBV18 and TRBJ2-2; 10 bases match TRBD1. Germline V lookup: CDR1 KGHSH, CDR2 LQKENI. The CDR3 runs 15 residues. V dropped 3 bases and J dropped 3; count of bases not matched to a gene: 1. CDR3 amino acids: CASSPGQGYTGELFF. The CDR3 bases are TGTGCCAGCTCACCGGGACAGGGGTACACCGGGGAGCTGTTTTTT.

In nucleotides, the CDR3 is TGTGCCAGCAGCTTTACTAGCGGGGGGGCCGGTCGAAATGAGCAGTTCTTC. It specifies CASSFTSGGAGRNEQFF. The V gene is TRBV7-2, the J gene TRBJ2-1, with 13 bases fitting TRBD2. V was pared by 3 bases and J by 7 bases, with 9 bases of the junction left unmatched. This CDR3 has 17 residues. CDR1 is SGHTA, CDR2 FQGNSA, per germline.

The sample holds a few counts of this clone. The chain carries TRBV7-8 and TRBJ1-2; TRBD1 agrees at 10 bases. The trim removed 5 bases at V and 4 bases at J, leaving 16 bases unmatched. The CDR3 loop spans 18 amino acids. Germline lookup yields CDR1 SGHVS and CDR2 FQNEAQ. The CDR3 sequence: CASSLLGGSGQGIYGYTF. DNA of the CDR3: TGTGCCAGCAGCCTGCTCGGTGGGTCGGGACAGGGGATCTATGGCTACACCTTC.

This chain links TRBV5-5 with TRBJ2-1; 9 nucleotides agree with TRBD2. With V trimmed by 4 bases and J by 1 base, 9 bases remained unmatched. This CDR3 has 17 amino acids. Germline V CDR1 and CDR2: SGHKS, YYEKEE (reference sequence). CDR3 loop: CASSQGTSHPSYNEQFF. The CDR3 DNA reads as TGTGCCAGCAGCCAGGGGACTAGCCACCCGTCCTACAATGAGCAGTTCTTC.

The chain has TRBV15 and TRBJ1-2; a weak D match, TRBD1 (6 bases). Germline V gene data show CDR1 as LNHNV and CDR2 as YYDKDF (reference sequence). The CDR3 sequence is 14 residues long. The germline V and J ends were trimmed by 1 base and 7 bases, with 13 bases remaining between them. The CDR3 DNA follows: TGTGCCACCAGCAGAGGGGACAAGGGTTTTGGCTACACCTTC. As protein: CATSRGDKGFGYTF.

The chain links TRBV18 to TRBJ1-1, with a weak D call TRBD1 (6 bases). Deletions cut 4 bases from V and 10 bases from J, with 37 bases between. CDR3 size: 20 residues. CDR1 and CDR2 from the germline V gene are KGHSH and LQKENI. DNA of the CDR3: TGTGCCAGCTCACAAGCACCCCCTCCCCCCGGGACAAGCCGCAACATAGGAGCTTTCTTT. Amino acids: CASSQAPPPPGTSRNIGAFF. Based on the CDR3 plus reference TRBV18 and TRBJ1-1, the full variable domain is NAGVMQNPRHLVRRRGQEARLRCSPMKGHSHVYWYRQLPEEGLKFMVYLQKENIIDESGMPKERFSAEFPKEGPSILRIQQVVRGDSAAYFCASSQAPPPPGTSRNIGAFFGQGTRLTVV.